This T cell receptor (beta chain) was captured in a study of regulatory T cells in long-lasting Graves disease. Study results and caveats: Preferential use of TRBV28, TRBJ1-2 and TRBJ2-5 was seen in persistent disease.

Investigators prepared the TCR beta libraries by applying iRepertoire HTBI primers and Arm-PCR of CDR3 regions. TCRdb re-called the multiplex PCR reads with MiXCR, one entry per CDR3 protein. The sample shows around 500,000 distinct CDR3 sequences, around an eighth of them seen only once. This clonotype was seen many times. Antigen specificity is unknown. A junction end diverges from the germline sequence, so it may reflect a read error. Regarding time point: newly diagnosed GD, antithyroid drugs for less than 3 months. RNA from PBMCs was the source of the TCR library. Diagnosing Graves' disease relied on the American Thyroid Association guidelines. Per the germline V gene, CDR1 is LNHNV and CDR2 is YYDKDF (reference sequence). The CDR3 has 14 residues. This sample also belongs to another study, concerning T cells in Graves' hyperthyroidism and ophthalmopathy.

The clonotype comes from a man between 25 and 39 years old with Graves disease. The sequencing here drew on peripheral blood mononuclear cells (PBMCs), taken at new diagnosis, from a patient treated with antithyroid drugs. The chain carries TRBV15 and TRBJ2-7; D unclear. The CDR3 DNA sequence: TGTGCCACCAGCGAAAAGACATTCTCCGACGAGCAGTACTTC. Amino acids: CATSEKTFSDEQYF. Looking up the rest from reference TRBV15 and TRBJ2-7 gives the full variable domain: DAMVIQNPRYQVTQFGKPVTLSCSQTLNHNVMYWYQQKSSQAPKLLFHYYDKDFNNEADTPDNFQSRRPNTSFCFLDIRSPGLGDTAMYLCATSEKTFSDEQYFGPGTRLTVT.